What follows are 8 T cell receptor beta chains derived from one specimen sequenced in a study of radiation and T cells in renal cell carcinoma. Sequencing was performed with immunoSEQ multiplex PCR; in TCRdb, only in-frame clones are kept and a portion is missing. The table lists about 170,000 clones, less than 90% of them singletons. Time point noted: blood 4 weeks post-SBRT, at nephrectomy. Treatment in this sample: 15 Gy SBRT to primary tumor, nephrectomy 4 weeks later. The input for sequencing was blood, taken from a patient whose treatment included radiotherapy and nephrectomy. The origin of the receptors is a woman aged 45-65 years with renal cell carcinoma.

The chain uses TRBV10-3 and TRBJ2-7, with D possibly TRBD1 on 6 matching bases. V was shortened by 6 bases and J by 2 bases, with 14 bases between the two germline ends. This CDR3 comprises 14 residues. Per the germline V gene, CDR1 is ENHRY and CDR2 is SYGVKD. The DNA of the CDR3 is TGTGCCATCAGATCTAGTCAGGGGACCTACGAGCAGTACTTC. Amino acids: CAIRSSQGTYEQYF.

This clone was found a few times. The chain carries TRBV19 and TRBJ1-5, with 7 bases aligning to TRBD1. V lost 6 bases, J lost 3 bases, and 5 bases stayed unmatched. This CDR3 has 14 residues. The germline V gene has CDR1 LNHDA and CDR2 SQIVND (reference sequence). Here the CDR3 DNA reads TGTGCCAGTAGAACAGGGGACCCCAATCAGCCCCAGCATTTT. It codes for CASRTGDPNQPQHF.

V usage is TRBV6-5 and J usage is TRBJ2-5, with no clear D. CDR1 is MNHEY, CDR2 SVGAGI, per germline. The CDR3 consists of 11 residues. The V end was cut by 5 bases, the J end by 4 bases, with 5 bases between. Written as DNA, the CDR3 is TGTGCCAGCAGTCGAGGAGAGACCCAGTACTTC. It translates to CASSRGETQYF.

The chain links TRBV6-1 to TRBJ1-5, with TRBD1 matching 7 bases. The CDR3 covers 14 residues. Per the germline V gene, CDR1 is MNHNS and CDR2 is SASEGT. V lost 3 bases and J lost 7; bases outside the gene matches: 6. The CDR3, as DNA: TGTGCCAGCAGTGATAACAGGGGTTGGCAGCCCCAGCATTTT. Its translation: CASSDNRGWQPQHF.

The gene calls are TRBV19 and TRBJ1-2; the match to TRBD1 covers 8 bases. The CDR3 extends over 15 amino acids. Germline CDR1 reads LNHDA; CDR2 reads SQIVND (reference sequence). The trim removed 6 bases at V and 10 bases at J, leaving 16 bases unmatched. Written as DNA, the CDR3 is TGTGCCAGTAGCACAATCCGGGACAGGACGGTCGACTACACCTTC. This codes for CASSTIRDRTVDYTF.

The chain recombines TRBV5-8 with TRBJ2-5, with 10 bases lining up with TRBD1. The trim removed 6 bases at V and 4 bases at J, leaving 6 bases unmatched. Germline values: CDR1 SGHTS, CDR2 YDEGEE. The CDR3 sequence is 14 residues long. The chain's CDR3 is CASILDRGRETQYF. The DNA of the CDR3 is TGTGCCAGCATTCTGGACAGGGGGAGAGAGACCCAGTACTTC.

The genes are TRBV2 and TRBJ1-4; tentative D call: TRBD1 (6 bases). V lost 10 bases and J 3 bases, leaving 12 bases between the germline ends. The CDR3 sequence is 13 residues long. Germline V gene sequence: CDR1 SNHLY, CDR2 FYNNEI. The CDR3 DNA reads TGTGCCAATGGACAGAGACCTAATGAAAAACTGTTTTTT. Protein product: CANGQRPNEKLFF.

This clone occurred a few times. The rearrangement uses TRBV9 and TRBJ1-1, with TRBD1 as a possible D gene (5 bases). This CDR3 region has 14 residues. With 1 base removed from V and 3 bases from J, the gap between germline ends came to 10 bases. The germline CDR1 and CDR2 sequences are SGDLS and YYNGEE. CDR3: CASSVLGEDTEAFF. The CDR3 DNA reads as TGTGCCAGCAGCGTACTAGGGGAGGACACTGAAGCTTTCTTT.